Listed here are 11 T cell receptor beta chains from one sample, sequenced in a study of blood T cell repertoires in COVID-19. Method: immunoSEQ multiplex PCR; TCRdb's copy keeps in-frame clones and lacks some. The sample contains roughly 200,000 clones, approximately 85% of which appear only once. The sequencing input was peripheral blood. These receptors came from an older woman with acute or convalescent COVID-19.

CDR3 DNA sequence: TGTGCCAGCAGCCCACGGGGGGACTTCTGGGAGTACGAGCAGTACGTC. It is translated as CASSPRGDFWEYEQYV. V is TRBV11-2 and J is TRBJ2-7; 7 bases fit TRBD2. Per germline, CDR1 SGHAT and CDR2 FQNNGV. Trimming removed 5 bases from V and 4 bases from J; junction bases left unmatched: 14. This CDR3 region has 16 residues.

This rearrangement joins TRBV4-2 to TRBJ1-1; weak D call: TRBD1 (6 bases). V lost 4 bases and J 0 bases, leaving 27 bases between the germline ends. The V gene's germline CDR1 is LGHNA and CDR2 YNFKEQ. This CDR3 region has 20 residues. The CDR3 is CASSPSIIEQGGAMNTEAFF. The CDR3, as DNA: TGTGCCAGCAGCCCTTCAATCATCGAACAGGGAGGGGCGATGAACACTGAAGCTTTCTTT.

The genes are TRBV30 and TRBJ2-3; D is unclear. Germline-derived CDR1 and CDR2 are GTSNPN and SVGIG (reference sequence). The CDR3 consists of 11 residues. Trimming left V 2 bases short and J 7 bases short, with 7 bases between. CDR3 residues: CAWSPSYTQYF. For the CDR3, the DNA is TGTGCCTGGAGTCCGAGCTATACGCAGTATTTT.

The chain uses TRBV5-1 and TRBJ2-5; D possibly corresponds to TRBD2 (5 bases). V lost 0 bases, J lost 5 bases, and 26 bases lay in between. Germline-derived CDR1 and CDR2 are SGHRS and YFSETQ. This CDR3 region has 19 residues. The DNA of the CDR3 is TGCGCCAGCAGCTTGGGTTTAACGGCGGCATCACTAAGGGAGGAGACCCAGTACTTC. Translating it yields CASSLGLTAASLREETQYF.

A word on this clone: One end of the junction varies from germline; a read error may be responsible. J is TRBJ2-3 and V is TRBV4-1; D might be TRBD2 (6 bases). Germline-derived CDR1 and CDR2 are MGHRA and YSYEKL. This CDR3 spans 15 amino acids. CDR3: CASNQDTWRADTQYF. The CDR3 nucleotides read TGCGCCAGCAACCAAGACACCTGGAGGGCGGATACGCAGTATTTT.

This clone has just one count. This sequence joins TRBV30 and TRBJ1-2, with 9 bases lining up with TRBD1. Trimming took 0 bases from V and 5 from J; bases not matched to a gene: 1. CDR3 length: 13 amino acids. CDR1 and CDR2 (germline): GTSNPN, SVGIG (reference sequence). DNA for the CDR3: TGTGCCTGGAGTGTAGGGACAGGGTATGGCTACACCTTC. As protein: CAWSVGTGYGYTF.

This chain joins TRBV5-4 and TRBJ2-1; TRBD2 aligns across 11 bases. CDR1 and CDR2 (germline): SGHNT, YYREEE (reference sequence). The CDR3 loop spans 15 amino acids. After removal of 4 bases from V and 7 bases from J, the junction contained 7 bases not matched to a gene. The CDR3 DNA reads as TGTGCCAGCAGCCCGACTAGCGGGAAAGGAAATGAGCAGTTCTTC. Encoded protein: CASSPTSGKGNEQFF. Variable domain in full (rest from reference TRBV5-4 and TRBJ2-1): ETGVTQSPTHLIKTRGQQVTLRCSSQSGHNTVSWYQQALGQGPQFIFQYYREEENGRGNFPPRFSGLQFPNYSSELNVNALELDDSALYLCASSPTSGKGNEQFFGPGTRLTVL.

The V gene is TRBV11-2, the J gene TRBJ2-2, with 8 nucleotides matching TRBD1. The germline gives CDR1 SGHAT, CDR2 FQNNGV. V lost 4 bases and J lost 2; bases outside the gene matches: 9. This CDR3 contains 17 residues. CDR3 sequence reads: CASSSVTGGLNTGELFF. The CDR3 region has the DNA TGTGCCAGCAGCTCCGTAACAGGGGGGCTCAACACCGGGGAGCTGTTTTTT.

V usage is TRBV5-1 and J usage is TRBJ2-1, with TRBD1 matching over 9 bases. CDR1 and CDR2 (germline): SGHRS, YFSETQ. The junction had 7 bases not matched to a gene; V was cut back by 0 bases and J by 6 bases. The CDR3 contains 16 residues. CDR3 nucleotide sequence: TGCGCCAGCAGCTTGGAAGGGACAGGGAGGGGCAATGAGCAGTTCTTC. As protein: CASSLEGTGRGNEQFF.

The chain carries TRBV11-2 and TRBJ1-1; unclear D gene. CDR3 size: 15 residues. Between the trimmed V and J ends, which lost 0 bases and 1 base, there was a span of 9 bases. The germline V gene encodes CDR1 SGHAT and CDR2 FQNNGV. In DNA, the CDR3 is TGTGCCAGCAGCTTAGATCCGGCAGGGAACACTGAAGCTTTCTTT. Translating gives CASSLDPAGNTEAFF.

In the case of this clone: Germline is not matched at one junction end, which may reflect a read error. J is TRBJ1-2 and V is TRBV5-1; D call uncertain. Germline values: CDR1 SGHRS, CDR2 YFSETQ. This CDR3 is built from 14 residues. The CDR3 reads CASSDGLGTSVRAF. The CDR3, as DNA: TGCGCCAGCAGCGACGGACTCGGCACCTCGGTTCGGGCCTTC.